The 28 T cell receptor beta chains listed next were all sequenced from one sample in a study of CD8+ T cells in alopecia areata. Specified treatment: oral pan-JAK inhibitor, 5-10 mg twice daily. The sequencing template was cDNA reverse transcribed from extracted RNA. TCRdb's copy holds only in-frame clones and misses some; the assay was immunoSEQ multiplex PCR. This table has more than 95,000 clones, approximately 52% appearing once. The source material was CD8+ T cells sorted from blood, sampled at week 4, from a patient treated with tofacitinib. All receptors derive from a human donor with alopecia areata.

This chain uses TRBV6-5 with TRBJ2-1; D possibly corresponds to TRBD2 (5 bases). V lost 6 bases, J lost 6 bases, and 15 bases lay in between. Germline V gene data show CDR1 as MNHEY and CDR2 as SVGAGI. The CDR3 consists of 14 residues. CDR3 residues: CASRSGVLGNEQFF. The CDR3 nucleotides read TGTGCCAGCAGGTCCGGGGTCTTGGGCAATGAGCAGTTCTTC.

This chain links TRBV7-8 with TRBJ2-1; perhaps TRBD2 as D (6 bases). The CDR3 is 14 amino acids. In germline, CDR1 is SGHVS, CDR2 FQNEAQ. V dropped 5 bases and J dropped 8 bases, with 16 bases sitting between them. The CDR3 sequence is CASSLPLGSDEQFF. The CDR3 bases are TGTGCCAGCAGCCTGCCCCTCGGGAGCGATGAGCAGTTCTTC.

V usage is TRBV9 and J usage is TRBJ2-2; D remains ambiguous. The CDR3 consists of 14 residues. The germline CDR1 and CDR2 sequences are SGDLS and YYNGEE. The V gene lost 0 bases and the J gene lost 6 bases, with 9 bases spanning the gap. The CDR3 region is CASSVGVGAGELFF. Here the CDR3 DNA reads TGTGCCAGCAGCGTAGGGGTGGGCGCCGGGGAGCTGTTTTTT.

The CDR3 reads CAWSLRDNTEAFF. DNA of the CDR3: TGTGCCTGGAGCCTCCGGGACAACACTGAAGCTTTCTTT. The chain joins TRBV30 to TRBJ1-1; tentative D call: TRBD1 (5 bases). The CDR3 has 13 residues. Trimming removed 3 bases at V and 2 bases at J, with 10 bases between. CDR1 GTSNPN and CDR2 SVGIG come from the germline V gene (reference sequence).

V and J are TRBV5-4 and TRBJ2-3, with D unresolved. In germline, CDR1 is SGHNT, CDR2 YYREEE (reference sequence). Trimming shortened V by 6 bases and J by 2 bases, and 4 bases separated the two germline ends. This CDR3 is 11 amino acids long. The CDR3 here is CASTHTDTQYF. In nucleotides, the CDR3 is TGTGCCAGCACCCACACAGATACGCAGTATTTT.

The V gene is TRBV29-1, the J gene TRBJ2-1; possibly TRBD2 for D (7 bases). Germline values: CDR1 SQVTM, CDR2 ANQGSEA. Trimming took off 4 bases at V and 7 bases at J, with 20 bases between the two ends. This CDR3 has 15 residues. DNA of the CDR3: TGCAGCGTTGCAGTGGCGGGGGCGTCCTGGAATGAGCAGTTCTTC. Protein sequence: CSVAVAGASWNEQFF.

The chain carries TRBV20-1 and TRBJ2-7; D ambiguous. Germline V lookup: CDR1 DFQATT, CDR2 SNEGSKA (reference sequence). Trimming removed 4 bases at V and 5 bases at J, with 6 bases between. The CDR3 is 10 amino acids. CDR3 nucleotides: TGCAGTGCTACAGGAAACGAGCAGTACTTC. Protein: CSATGNEQYF.

The CDR3 DNA follows: TGCAGCGTTGAAGATCATGCTAGCGGGGGGGCGGAGACCCAGTACTTC. This gives the protein CSVEDHASGGAETQYF. This sequence joins TRBV29-1 and TRBJ2-5, with 12 bases aligning to TRBD2. With V trimmed by 0 bases and J by 5 bases, 7 bases remained unmatched. Germline V gives CDR1 SQVTM, CDR2 ANQGSEA. The CDR3 sequence is 16 residues long.

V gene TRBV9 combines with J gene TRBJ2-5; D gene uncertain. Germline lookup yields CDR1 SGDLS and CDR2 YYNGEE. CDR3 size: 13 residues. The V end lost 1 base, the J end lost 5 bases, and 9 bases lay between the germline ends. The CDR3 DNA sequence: TGTGCCAGCAGCGTACGAGGTTTGGAGACCCAGTACTTC. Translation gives CASSVRGLETQYF.

The CDR3 coding sequence is TGCAGCGTTGAAGCGGTTACAGCCTATGGCTACACCTTC. Encoded protein: CSVEAVTAYGYTF. The chain carries TRBV29-1 and TRBJ1-2, with D unclear. The CDR3 runs to 13 residues. Germline V CDR1 and CDR2: SQVTM, ANQGSEA. V shed 1 base and J shed 4 bases, with 10 bases lying between them. The complete variable domain, with remaining parts taken from reference TRBV29-1 and TRBJ1-2, reads SAVISQKPSRDICQRGTSLTIQCQVDSQVTMMFWYRQQPGQSLTLIATANQGSEATYESGFVIDKFPISRPNLTFSTLTVSNMSPEDSSIYLCSVEAVTAYGYTFGSGTRLTVV.

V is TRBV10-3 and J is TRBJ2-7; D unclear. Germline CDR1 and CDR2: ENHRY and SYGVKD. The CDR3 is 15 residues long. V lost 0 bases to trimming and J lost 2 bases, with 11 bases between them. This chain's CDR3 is CAISESTATPYEQYF. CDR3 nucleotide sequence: TGTGCCATCAGTGAGTCAACCGCTACCCCCTACGAGCAGTACTTC.

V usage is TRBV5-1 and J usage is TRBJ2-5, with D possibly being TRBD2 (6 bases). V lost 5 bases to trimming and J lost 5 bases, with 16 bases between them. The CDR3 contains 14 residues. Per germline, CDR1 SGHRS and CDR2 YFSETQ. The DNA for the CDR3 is TGCGCCAGCAGTCCTGCTCTAGCGTGGGAGACCCAGTACTTC. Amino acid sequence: CASSPALAWETQYF.

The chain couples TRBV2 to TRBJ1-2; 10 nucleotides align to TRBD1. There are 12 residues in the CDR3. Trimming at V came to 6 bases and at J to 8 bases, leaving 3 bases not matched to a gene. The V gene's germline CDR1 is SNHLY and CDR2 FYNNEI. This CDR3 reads CASRGQGRGYTF. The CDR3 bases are TGTGCCAGCAGGGGACAGGGGCGAGGCTACACCTTC.

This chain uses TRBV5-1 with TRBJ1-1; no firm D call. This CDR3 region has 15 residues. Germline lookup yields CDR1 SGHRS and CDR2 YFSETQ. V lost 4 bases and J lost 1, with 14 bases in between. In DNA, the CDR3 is TGCGCCAGCAGCCACTACGTTGCAGAGAACACTGAAGCTTTCTTT. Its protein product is CASSHYVAENTEAFF.

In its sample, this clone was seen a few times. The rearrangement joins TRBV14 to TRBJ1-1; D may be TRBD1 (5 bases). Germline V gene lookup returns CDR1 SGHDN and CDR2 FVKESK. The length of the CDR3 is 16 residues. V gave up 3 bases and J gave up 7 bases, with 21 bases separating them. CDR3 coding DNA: TGTGCCAGCAGCCATATAGGAGGGCCGGGTAGGGGTGAAGCTTTCTTT. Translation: CASSHIGGPGRGEAFF.

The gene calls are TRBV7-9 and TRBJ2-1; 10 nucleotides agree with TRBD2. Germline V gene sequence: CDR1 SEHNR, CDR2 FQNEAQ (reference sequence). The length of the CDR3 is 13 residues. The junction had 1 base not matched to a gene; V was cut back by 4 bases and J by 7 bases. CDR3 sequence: CASSSGLANEQFF. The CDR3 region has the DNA TGTGCCAGCAGCTCGGGACTAGCGAATGAGCAGTTCTTC.

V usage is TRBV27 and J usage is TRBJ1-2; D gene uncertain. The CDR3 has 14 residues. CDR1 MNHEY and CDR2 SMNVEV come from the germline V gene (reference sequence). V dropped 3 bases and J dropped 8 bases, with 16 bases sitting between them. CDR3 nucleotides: TGTGCCAGCAGTTTCTTGTTCGGGCAGGACGGCTACACCTTC. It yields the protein CASSFLFGQDGYTF.

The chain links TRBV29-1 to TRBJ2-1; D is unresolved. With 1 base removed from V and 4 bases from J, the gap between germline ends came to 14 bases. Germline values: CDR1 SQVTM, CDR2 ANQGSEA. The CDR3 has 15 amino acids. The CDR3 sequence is CSVEAGRFEYNEQFF. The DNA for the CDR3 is TGCAGCGTTGAAGCAGGCCGATTCGAATACAATGAGCAGTTCTTC.

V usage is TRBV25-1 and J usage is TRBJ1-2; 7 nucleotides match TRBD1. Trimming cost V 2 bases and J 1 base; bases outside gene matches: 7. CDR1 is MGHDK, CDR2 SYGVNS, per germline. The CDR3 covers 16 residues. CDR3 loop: CASSELKTGSNYGYTF. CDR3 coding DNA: TGTGCCAGCAGTGAACTCAAGACAGGGAGTAACTATGGCTACACCTTC.

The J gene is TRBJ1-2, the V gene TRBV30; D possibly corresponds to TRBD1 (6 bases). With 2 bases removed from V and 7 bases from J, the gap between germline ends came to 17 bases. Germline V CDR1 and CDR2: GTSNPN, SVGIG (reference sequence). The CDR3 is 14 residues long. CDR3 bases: TGTGCCTGGAGTCCCCTAGGGGGGCGTAGTGGCTACACCTTC. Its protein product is CAWSPLGGRSGYTF. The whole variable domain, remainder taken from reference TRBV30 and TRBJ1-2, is SQTIHQWPATLVQPVGSPLSLECTVEGTSNPNLYWYRQAAGRGLQLLFYSVGIGQISSEVPQNLSASRPQDRQFILSSKKLLLSDSGFYLCAWSPLGGRSGYTFGSGTRLTVV.

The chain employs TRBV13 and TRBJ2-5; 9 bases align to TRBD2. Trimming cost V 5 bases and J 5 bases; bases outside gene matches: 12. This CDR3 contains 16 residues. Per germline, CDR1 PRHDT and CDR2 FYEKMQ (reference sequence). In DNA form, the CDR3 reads TGTGCCAGCAGCCCGGCGGGGACTAGCTGGCGTGAGACCCAGTACTTC. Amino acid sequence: CASSPAGTSWRETQYF.

This CDR3 reads CASGQNTDTQYF. Written as DNA, the CDR3 is TGTGCCAGCGGACAGAACACAGATACGCAGTATTTT. V gene TRBV27 combines with J gene TRBJ2-3, with TRBD1 as a possible D gene (6 bases). The CDR3 is 12 residues long. V gave up 8 bases and J gave up 2 bases, with 8 bases separating them. The germline V gene has CDR1 MNHEY and CDR2 SMNVEV (reference sequence).

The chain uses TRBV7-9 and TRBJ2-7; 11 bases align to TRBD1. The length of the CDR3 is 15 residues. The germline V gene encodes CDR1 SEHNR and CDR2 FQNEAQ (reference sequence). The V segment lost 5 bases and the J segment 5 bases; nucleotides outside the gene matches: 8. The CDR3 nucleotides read TGTGCCAGCAGCGAACGGACAGGGGGCGCGGACGAGCAGTACTTC. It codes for CASSERTGGADEQYF.

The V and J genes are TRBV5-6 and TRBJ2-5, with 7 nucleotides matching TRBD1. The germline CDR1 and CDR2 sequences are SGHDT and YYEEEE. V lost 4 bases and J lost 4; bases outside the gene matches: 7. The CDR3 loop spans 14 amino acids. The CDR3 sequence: CASSATGVRETQYF. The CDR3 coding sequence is TGTGCCAGCAGCGCCACAGGGGTCCGAGAGACCCAGTACTTC.

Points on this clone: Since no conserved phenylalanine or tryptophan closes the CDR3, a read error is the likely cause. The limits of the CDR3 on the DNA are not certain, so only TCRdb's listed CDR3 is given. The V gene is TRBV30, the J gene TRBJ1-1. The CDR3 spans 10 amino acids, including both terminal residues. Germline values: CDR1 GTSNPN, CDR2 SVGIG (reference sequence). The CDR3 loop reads CAWSAELGYR.

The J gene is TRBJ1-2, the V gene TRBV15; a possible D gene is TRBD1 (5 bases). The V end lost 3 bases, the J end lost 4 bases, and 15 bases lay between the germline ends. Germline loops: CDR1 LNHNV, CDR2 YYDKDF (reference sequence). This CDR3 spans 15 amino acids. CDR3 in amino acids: CATSSPGQGIYGYTF. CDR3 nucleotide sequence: TGTGCCACCAGCAGCCCCGGGCAGGGCATCTATGGCTACACCTTC.

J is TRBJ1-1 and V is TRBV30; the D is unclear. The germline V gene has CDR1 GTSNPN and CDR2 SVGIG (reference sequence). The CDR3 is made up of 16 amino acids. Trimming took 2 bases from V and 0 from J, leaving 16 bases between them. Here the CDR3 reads CAWSPHPGSLNTEAFF. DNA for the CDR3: TGTGCCTGGAGTCCACACCCAGGCTCACTGAACACTGAAGCTTTCTTT. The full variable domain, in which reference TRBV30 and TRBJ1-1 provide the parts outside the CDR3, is SQTIHQWPATLVQPVGSPLSLECTVEGTSNPNLYWYRQAAGRGLQLLFYSVGIGQISSEVPQNLSASRPQDRQFILSSKKLLLSDSGFYLCAWSPHPGSLNTEAFFGQGTRLTVV.

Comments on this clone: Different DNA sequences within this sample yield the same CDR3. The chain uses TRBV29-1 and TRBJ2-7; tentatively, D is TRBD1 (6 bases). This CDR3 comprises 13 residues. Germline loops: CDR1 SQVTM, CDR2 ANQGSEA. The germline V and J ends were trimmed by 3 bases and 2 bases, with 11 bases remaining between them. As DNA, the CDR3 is TGCAGCGTTGAGGTTGCAGGGGCCTACGAGCAGTACTTC. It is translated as CSVEVAGAYEQYF.